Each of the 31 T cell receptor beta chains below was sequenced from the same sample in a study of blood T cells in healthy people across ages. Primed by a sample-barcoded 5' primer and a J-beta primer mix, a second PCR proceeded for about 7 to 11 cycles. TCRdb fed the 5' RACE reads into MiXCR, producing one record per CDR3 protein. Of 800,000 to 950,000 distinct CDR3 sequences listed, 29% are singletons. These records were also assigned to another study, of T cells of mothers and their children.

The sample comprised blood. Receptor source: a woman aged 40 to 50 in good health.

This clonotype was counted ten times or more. In DNA form, the CDR3 reads TGCAGTGCAGAAGACAGGGTGGGATCCTACGAGCAGTACTTC. It specifies CSAEDRVGSYEQYF. This chain uses TRBV20-1 with TRBJ2-7, with TRBD1 matching over 7 bases. CDR3 length equals 14 residues. Germline V gene sequence: CDR1 DFQATT, CDR2 SNEGSKA (reference sequence). Unmatched junction bases numbered 9, after V lost 6 bases and J lost 1 base.

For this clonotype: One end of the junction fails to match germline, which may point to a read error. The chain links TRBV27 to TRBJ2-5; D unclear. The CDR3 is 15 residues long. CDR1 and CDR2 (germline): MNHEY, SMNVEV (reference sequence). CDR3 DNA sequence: TGTGCCAGCGGTTTATTTGGCTGGATCCAAGAGACCCAGTACTTC. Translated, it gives CASGLFGWIQETQYF.

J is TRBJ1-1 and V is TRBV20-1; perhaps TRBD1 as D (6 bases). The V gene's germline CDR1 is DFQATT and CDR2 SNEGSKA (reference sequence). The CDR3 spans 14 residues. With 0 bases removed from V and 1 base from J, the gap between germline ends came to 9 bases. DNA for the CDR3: TGCAGTGCTAGAGATCTGGACAGGAACACTGAAGCTTTCTTT. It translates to CSARDLDRNTEAFF.

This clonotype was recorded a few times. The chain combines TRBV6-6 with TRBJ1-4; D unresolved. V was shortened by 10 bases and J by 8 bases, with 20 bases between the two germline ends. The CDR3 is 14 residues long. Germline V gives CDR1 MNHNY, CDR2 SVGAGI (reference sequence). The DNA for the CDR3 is TGTGCCACGCAGTTCACGGGCCCGGTGGAAAAACTGTTTTTT. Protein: CATQFTGPVEKLFF.

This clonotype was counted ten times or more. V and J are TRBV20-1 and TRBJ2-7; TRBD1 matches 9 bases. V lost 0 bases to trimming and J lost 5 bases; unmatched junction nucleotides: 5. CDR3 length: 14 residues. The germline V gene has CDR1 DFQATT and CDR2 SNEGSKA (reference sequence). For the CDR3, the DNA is TGCAGTGCTAGAGAGGGGACAGGGACCCACGAGCAGTACTTC. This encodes CSAREGTGTHEQYF.

Here the CDR3 reads CASSALQGRNTEAFF. CDR3 in DNA: TGCGCCAGCAGCGCCTTACAGGGCCGGAACACTGAAGCTTTCTTT. V usage is TRBV5-1 and J usage is TRBJ1-1, with D perhaps matching TRBD1 (6 bases). V lost 4 bases, J lost 1 base, and 14 bases lay in between. The V gene's germline CDR1 is SGHRS and CDR2 YFSETQ. The CDR3 extends over 15 amino acids.

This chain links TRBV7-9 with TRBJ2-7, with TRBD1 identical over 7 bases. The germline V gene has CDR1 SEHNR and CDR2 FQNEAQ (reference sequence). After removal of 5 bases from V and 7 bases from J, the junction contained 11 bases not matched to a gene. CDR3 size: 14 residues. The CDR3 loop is CASSILTGMGEQYF. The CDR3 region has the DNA TGTGCCAGCAGCATACTGACAGGGATGGGGGAGCAGTACTTC. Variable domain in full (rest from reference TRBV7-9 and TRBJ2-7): DTGVSQNPRHKITKRGQNVTFRCDPISEHNRLYWYRQTLGQGPEFLTYFQNEAQLEKSRLLSDRFSAERPKGSFSTLEIQRTEQGDSAMYLCASSILTGMGEQYFGPGTRLTVT.

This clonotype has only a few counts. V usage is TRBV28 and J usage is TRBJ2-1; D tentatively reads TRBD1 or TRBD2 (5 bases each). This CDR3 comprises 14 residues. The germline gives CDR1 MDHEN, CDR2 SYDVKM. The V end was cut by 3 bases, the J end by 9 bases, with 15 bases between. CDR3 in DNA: TGTGCCAGCAGTTTTTCAGGGACCAAGGTTGAGCAGTTCTTC. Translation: CASSFSGTKVEQFF.

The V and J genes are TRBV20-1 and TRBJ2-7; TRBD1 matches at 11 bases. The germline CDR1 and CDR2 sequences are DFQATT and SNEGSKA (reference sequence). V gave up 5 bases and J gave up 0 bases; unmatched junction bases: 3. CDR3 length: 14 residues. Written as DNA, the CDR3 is TGCAGTGCTCCGGACAGGGGGCGCTCCTACGAGCAGTACTTC. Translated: CSAPDRGRSYEQYF.

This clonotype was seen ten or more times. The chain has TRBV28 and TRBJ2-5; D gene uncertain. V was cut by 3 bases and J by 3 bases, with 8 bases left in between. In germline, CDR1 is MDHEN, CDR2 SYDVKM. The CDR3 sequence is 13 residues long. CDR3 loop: CASSFQAEETQYF. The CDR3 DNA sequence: TGTGCCAGCAGTTTTCAGGCAGAAGAGACCCAGTACTTC.

The CDR3 loop is CASSVEHDEQYF. The CDR3 DNA is TGTGCCAGCAGTGTGGAACACGACGAGCAGTACTTC. The chain is built from TRBV2 and TRBJ2-7; no reliable D call. Germline loops: CDR1 SNHLY, CDR2 FYNNEI. CDR3 length: 12 amino acids. V was cut by 4 bases and J by 5 bases, with 9 bases left in between.

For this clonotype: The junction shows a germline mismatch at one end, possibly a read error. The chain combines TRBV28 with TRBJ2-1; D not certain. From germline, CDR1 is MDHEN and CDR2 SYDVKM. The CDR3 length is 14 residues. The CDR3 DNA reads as TGTGCCAGCAGTTTGCGGACGGAATACAAGGAGCAGTTCTTC. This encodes CASSLRTEYKEQFF.

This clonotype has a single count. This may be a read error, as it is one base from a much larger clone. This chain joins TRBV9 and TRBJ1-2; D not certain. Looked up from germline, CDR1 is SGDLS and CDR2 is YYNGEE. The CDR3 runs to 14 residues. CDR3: CAGSVEKGYDGYTF. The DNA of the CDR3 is TGTGCCGGCAGCGTAGAAAAGGGATACGATGGCTACACCTTC.

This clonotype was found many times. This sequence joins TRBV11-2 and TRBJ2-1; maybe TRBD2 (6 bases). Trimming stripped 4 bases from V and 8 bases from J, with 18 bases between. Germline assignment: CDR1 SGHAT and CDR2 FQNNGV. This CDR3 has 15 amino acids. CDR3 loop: CASSSQGGARDEQFF. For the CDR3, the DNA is TGTGCCAGCAGCTCCCAGGGCGGGGCTAGGGATGAGCAGTTCTTC.

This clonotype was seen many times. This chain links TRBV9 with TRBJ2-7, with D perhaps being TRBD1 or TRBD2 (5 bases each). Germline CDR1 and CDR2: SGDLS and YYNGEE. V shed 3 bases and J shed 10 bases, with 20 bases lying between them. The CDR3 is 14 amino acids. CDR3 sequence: CASSESPGGGSQYF. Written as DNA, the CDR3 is TGTGCCAGCAGCGAGAGCCCTGGGGGTGGGTCCCAGTACTTC.

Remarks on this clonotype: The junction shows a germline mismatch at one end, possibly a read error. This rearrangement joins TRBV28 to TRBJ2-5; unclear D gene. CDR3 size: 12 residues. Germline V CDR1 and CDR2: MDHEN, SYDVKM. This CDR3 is CANSLPPETQYF. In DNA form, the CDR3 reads TGTGCCAACAGTTTACCCCCAGAGACCCAGTACTTC.

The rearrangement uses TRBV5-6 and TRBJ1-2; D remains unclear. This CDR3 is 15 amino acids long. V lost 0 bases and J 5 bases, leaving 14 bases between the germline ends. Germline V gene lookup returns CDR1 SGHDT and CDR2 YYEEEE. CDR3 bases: TGTGCCAGCAGCTTGGAAGGGAACGGGGTTTATGGCTACACCTTC. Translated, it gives CASSLEGNGVYGYTF. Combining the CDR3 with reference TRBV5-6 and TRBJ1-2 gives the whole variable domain DAGVTQSPTHLIKTRGQQVTLRCSPKSGHDTVSWYQQALGQGPQFIFQYYEEEERQRGNFPDRFSGHQFPNYSSELNVNALLLGDSALYLCASSLEGNGVYGYTFGSGTRLTVV.

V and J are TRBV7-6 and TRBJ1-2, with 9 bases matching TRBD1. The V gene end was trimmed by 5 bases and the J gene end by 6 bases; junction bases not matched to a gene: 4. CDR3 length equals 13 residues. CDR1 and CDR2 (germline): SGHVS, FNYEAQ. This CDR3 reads CASSRTGDDGYTF. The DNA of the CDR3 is TGTGCCAGCAGCCGGACAGGGGACGATGGCTACACCTTC.

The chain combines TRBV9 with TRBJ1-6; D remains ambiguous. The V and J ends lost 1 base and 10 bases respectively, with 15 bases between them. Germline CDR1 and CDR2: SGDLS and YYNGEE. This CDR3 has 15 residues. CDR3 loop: CASSVSLGGESPLHF. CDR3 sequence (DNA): TGTGCCAGCAGCGTAAGCTTGGGAGGCGAGTCACCCCTCCACTTT.

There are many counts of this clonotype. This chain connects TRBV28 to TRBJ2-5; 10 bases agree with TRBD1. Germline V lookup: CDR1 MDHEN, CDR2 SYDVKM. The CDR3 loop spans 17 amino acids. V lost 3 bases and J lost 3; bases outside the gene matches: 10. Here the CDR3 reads CASSLAPSGTGEETQYF. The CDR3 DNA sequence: TGTGCCAGCAGTTTGGCCCCCTCCGGGACAGGGGAAGAGACCCAGTACTTC.

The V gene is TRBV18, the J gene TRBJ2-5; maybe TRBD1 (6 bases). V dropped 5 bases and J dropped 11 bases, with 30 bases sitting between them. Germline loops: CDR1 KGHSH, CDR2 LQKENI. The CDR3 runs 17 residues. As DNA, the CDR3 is TGTGCCAGCTCATCTCCCGAGGGGGACGTGGGGTACAATGAGCAGTACTTC. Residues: CASSSPEGDVGYNEQYF.

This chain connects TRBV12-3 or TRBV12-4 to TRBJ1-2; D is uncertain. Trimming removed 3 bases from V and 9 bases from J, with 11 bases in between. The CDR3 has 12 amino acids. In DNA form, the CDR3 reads TGTGCCAGCAGTTTTGGCAGTTGGAGCTACACCTTC. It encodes CASSFGSWSYTF.

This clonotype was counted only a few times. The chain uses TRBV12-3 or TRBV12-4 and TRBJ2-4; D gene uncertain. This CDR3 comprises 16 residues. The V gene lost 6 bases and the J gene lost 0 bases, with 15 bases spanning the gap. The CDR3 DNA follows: TGTGCCAGCAGCGGGCCAGGCCCTTTAGCCAAAAACATTCAGTACTTC. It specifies CASSGPGPLAKNIQYF.

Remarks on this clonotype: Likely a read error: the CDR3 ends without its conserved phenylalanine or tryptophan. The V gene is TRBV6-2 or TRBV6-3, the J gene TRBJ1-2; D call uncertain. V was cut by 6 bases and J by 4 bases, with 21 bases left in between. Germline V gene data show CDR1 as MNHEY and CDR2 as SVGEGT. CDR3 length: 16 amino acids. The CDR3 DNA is TGTGCCAGCAGCTTATCGGGCAGGCGACCGGCCTATGGCTACACCCTC. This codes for CASSLSGRRPAYGYTL.

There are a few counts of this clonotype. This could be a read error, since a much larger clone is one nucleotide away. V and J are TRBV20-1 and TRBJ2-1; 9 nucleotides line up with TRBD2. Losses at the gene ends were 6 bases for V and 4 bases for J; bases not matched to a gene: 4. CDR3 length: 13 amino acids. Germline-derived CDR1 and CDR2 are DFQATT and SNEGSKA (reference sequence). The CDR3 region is CSAETSGYNEQFF. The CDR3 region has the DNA TGCAGTGCCGAGACTAGCGGTTACAATGAGCAGTTCTTC.

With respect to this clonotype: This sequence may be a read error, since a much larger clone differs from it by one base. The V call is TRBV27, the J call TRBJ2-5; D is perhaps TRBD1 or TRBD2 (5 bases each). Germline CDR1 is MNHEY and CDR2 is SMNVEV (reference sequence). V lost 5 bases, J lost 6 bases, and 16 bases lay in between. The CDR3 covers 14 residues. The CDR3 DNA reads TGTGCCAGCAGTCCCTCCTCGGGGACGAAGACCCAGTACTTC. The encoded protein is CASSPSSGTKTQYF.

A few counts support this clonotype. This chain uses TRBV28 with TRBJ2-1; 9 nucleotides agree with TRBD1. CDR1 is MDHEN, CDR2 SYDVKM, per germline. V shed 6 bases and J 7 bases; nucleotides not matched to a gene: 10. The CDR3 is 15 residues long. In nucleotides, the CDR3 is TGTGCCAGCAGACACGGGACAGGGCGGGAGAATGAGCAGTTCTTC. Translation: CASRHGTGRENEQFF.

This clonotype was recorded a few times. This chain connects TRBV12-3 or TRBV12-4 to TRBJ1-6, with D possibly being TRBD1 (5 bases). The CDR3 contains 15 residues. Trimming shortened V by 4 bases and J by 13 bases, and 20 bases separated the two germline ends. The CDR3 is CASSSLPRGLGPLHF. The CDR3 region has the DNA TGTGCCAGCAGTTCCTTACCCCGGGGACTGGGGCCCCTCCACTTT.

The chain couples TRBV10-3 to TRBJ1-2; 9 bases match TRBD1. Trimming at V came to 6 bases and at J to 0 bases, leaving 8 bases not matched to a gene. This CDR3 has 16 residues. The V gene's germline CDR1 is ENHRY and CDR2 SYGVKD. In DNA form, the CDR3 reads TGTGCCATCAGCCGGGACAGGGCGATCCCTAACTATGGCTACACCTTC. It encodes CAISRDRAIPNYGYTF.

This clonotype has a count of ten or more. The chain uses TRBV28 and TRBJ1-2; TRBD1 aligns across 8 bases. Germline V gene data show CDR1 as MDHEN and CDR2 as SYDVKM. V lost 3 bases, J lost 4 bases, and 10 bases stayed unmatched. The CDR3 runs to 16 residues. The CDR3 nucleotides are TGTGCCAGCAGTTTCCTTGGGACAGGTCCCTCCTATGGCTACACCTTC. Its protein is CASSFLGTGPSYGYTF.

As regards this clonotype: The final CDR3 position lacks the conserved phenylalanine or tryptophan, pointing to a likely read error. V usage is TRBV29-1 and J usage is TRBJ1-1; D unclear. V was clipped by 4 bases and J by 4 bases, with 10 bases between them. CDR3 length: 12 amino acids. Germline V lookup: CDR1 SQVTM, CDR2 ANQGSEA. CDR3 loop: CSVVPVGTEAFC. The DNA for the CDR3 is TGCAGCGTTGTACCGGTAGGCACTGAAGCTTTCTGT.